Below, 8 T cell receptor beta chains from the same sample are listed, as sequenced in a study of blood T cell repertoires in COVID-19 (TCRdb year 2020). Libraries were prepared through the immunoSEQ multiplex PCR assay. Entries here come from immuneACCESS through TCRdb and include only in-frame sequences with V and J called. Some clones fail to appear in such tables; in the studies checked, an unresolved V gene covers under half of the shortfall, and the cause of the remainder is unknown. The sample table holds approximately 450,000 clones, of which 70% to 90% were seen once. 1.5% to 2% of the sample goes to the ten largest clones. Sample: PBMCs or T cells enriched from blood (not recorded which). The source of these receptors is a woman between 18 and 30 years old with acute COVID-19.

This chain connects TRBV3-1 (or the pseudogene TRBV3-2) to TRBJ2-7; TRBD1 matches at 11 bases. CDR3 size: 16 residues. Germline loops: CDR1 LGHDT, CDR2 YNNKEL (reference sequence). V gave up 0 bases and J gave up 7 bases; unmatched junction bases: 8. In DNA form, the CDR3 reads TGTGCCAGCAGCCAAGATCTCTACGGGACAGGGGGTGAGCAGTACTTC. This sequence encodes CASSQDLYGTGGEQYF.

This sequence joins TRBV14 and TRBJ2-7, with a possible D match to TRBD2 (5 bases). The CDR3 extends over 17 amino acids. CDR1 is SGHDN, CDR2 FVKESK, per germline. V dropped 0 bases and J dropped 0 bases, with 15 bases sitting between them. The CDR3 nucleotides read TGTGCCAGCAGCCAAGAATCGGCGAGCGGATCCTCCTACGAGCAGTACTTC. Protein sequence: CASSQESASGSSYEQYF.

This clone was observed once. The chain uses TRBV6-5 and TRBJ2-7, with D maybe TRBD1 (5 bases). The CDR3 is made up of 14 amino acids. Trimming took off 1 base at V and 5 bases at J, with 12 bases between the two ends. Germline V gives CDR1 MNHEY, CDR2 SVGAGI. CDR3 sequence (DNA): TGTGCCAGCAGTTACTTGCAGGGATGGGACGAGCAGTACTTC. It encodes CASSYLQGWDEQYF.

About this clone itself: The junction differs from germline at one of its ends, possibly a read error. V usage is TRBV10-3 and J usage is TRBJ1-6; D not resolved. From germline, CDR1 is ENHRY and CDR2 SYGVKD. The CDR3 runs 11 residues. The DNA of the CDR3 is TGTGCCATCAGTGAGGGCGGCAGGACTTCATTT. Translated, it gives CAISEGGRTSF.

The chain joins TRBV7-9 to TRBJ2-1, with TRBD1 matching over 10 bases. CDR3 length: 14 residues. V lost 5 bases, J lost 9 bases, and 7 bases stayed unmatched. Germline V gene sequence: CDR1 SEHNR, CDR2 FQNEAQ (reference sequence). The CDR3 protein is CASSQTTGGGEQFF. For the CDR3, the DNA is TGTGCCAGCAGCCAAACGACAGGGGGCGGTGAGCAGTTCTTC.

V usage is TRBV28 and J usage is TRBJ1-1, with 8 bases lining up with TRBD1. V trimming: 5 bases; J trimming: 1 base; junction bases outside the gene matches: 6. Germline V lookup: CDR1 MDHEN, CDR2 SYDVKM. This CDR3 region has 15 residues. The CDR3 reads CASSTPGGWNTEAFF. In nucleotides, the CDR3 is TGTGCCAGCAGTACCCCAGGGGGCTGGAACACTGAAGCTTTCTTT.

V and J are TRBV18 and TRBJ1-5, with 9 bases lining up with TRBD1. In germline, CDR1 is KGHSH, CDR2 LQKENI. The CDR3 consists of 15 residues. With V trimmed by 4 bases and J by 6 bases, 7 bases remained unmatched. CDR3 region: CASSLRPGQGQPQHF. In DNA, the CDR3 is TGTGCCAGCTCACTTAGGCCGGGACAGGGTCAGCCCCAGCATTTT.

The chain combines TRBV28 with TRBJ1-5, with a weak D call TRBD1 (5 bases). CDR1 MDHEN and CDR2 SYDVKM come from the germline V gene. Trimming removed 5 bases at V and 3 bases at J, with 20 bases between. CDR3 length: 17 residues. In DNA form, the CDR3 reads TGTGCCAGCAGTCCATATTGGACAACGCTAACCAATCAGCCCCAGCATTTT. The encoded protein is CASSPYWTTLTNQPQHF.